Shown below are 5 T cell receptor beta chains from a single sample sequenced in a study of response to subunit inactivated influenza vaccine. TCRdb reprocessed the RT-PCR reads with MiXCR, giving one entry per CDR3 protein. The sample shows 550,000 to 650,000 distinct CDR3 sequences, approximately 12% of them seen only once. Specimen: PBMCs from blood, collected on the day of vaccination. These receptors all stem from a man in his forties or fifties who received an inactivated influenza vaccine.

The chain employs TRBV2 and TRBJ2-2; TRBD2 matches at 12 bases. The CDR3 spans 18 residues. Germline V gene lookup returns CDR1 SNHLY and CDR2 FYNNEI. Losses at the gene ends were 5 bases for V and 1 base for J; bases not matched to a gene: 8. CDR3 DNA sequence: TGTGCCAGCAGTCTTTTACCACTAGCGGGAGGGAACACCGGGGAGCTGTTTTTT. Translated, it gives CASSLLPLAGGNTGELFF.

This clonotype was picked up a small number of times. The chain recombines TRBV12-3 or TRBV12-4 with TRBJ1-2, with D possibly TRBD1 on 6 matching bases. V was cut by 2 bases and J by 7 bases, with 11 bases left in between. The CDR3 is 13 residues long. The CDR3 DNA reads TGTGCCAGCAGTTTAAACAGGGCAAGTGGCTACACCTTC. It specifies CASSLNRASGYTF.

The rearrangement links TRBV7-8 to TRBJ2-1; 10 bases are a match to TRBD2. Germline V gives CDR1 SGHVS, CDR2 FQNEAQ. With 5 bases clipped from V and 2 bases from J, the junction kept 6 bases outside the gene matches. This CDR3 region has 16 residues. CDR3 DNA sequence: TGTGCCAGCAGCCCCGGACTAGCGGTTACCTACAATGAGCAGTTCTTC. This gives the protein CASSPGLAVTYNEQFF. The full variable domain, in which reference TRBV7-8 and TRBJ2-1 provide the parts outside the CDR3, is GAGVSQSPRYKVAKRGQDVALRCDPISGHVSLFWYQQALGQGPEFLTYFQNEAQLDKSGLPSDRFFAERPEGSVSTLKIQRTQQEDSAVYLCASSPGLAVTYNEQFFGPGTRLTVL.

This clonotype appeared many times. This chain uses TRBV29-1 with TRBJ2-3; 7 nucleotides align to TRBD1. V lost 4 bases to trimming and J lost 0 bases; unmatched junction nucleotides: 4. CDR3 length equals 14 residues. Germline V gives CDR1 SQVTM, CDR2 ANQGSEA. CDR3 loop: CSVAPGQSTDTQYF. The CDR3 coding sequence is TGCAGCGTTGCACCGGGACAGAGCACAGATACGCAGTATTTT.

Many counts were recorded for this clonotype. The CDR3 is CASSSGTGIYEQYF. CDR3 sequence (DNA): TGTGCCAGCAGTTCCGGGACAGGGATCTACGAGCAGTACTTC. V gene TRBV7-9 combines with J gene TRBJ2-7, with TRBD1 matching 9 bases. The ends lost 6 bases at V and 3 bases at J; junction bases unmatched: 6. Per germline, CDR1 SEHNR and CDR2 FQNEAQ (reference sequence). The CDR3 totals 14 residues. The full variable domain, with the rest looked up from reference TRBV7-9 and TRBJ2-7, is DTGVSQNPRHKITKRGQNVTFRCDPISEHNRLYWYRQTLGQGPEFLTYFQNEAQLEKSRLLSDRFSAERPKGSFSTLEIQRTEQGDSAMYLCASSSGTGIYEQYFGPGTRLTVT.